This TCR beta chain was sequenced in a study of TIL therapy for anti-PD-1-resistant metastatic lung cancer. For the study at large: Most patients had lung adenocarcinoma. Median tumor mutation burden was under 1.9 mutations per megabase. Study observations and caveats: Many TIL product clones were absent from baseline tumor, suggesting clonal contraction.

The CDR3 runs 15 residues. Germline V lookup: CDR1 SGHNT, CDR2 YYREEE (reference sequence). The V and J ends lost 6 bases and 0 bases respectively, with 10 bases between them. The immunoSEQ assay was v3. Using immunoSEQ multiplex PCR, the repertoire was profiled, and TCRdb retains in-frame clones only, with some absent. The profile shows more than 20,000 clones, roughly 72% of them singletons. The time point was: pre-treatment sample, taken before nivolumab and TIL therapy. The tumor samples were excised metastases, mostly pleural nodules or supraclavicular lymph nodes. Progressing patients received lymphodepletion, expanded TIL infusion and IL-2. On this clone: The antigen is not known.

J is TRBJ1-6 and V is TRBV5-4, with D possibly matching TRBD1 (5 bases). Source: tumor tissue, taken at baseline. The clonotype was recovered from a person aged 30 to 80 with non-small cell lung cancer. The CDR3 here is CASTQGVSYNSPLHF. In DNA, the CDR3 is TGTGCCAGCACTCAGGGCGTCTCCTATAATTCACCCCTCCACTTT.